This TCR beta chain was sequenced for a study of OX40 agonist ivuxolimab in advanced cancers. Study-wide context: Of mixed ages from about 23 to 90 and averaging about 60 years, the group was 65% to 85% male.

Repertoires were generated with immunoSEQ multiplex PCR, while TCRdb's copy carries only in-frame clones and drops some. Of 17,000 or so clones in the sample, about nine tenths were seen once. With V trimmed by 2 bases and J by 2 bases, 1 base remained unmatched. Germline lookup yields CDR1 SGHKS and CDR2 YYEKEE (reference sequence). CDR3 length: 15 amino acids. In its sample, this clone was seen once. This chain connects TRBV5-5 to TRBJ1-3; 10 nucleotides match TRBD1. This receptor was identified in an adult with an advanced solid tumor such as melanoma, head and neck, liver or kidney cancer. The input for sequencing was CD4+ or CD8+ T cells sorted from blood, taken in a trial of the OX40 agonist ivuxolimab. The CDR3 nucleotides read TGTGCCAGCAGCTTTGGGACAGGGGCTGGAAACACCATATATTTT. Its translation: CASSFGTGAGNTIYF.